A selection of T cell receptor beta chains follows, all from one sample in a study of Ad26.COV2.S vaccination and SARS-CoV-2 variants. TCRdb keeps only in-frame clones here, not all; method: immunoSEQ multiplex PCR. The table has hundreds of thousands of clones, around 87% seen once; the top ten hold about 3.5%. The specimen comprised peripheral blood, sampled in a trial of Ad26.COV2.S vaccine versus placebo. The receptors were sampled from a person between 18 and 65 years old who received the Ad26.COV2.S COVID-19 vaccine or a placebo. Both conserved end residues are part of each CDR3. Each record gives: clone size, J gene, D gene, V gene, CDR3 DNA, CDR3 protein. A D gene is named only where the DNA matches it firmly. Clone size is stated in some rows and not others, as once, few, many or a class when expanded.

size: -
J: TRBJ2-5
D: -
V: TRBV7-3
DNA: TGTGCCAGCAGCCAGGACCCTCAAGAGACCCAGTACTTC
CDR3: CASSQDPQETQYF

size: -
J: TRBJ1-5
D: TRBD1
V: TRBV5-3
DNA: TGTGCCAGAAGCGCGGGACAGGGTGATGCCAATGGAGATCAGCCCCAGCATTTT
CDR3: CARSAGQGDANGDQPQHF

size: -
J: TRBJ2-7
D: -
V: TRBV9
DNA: TGTGCCAGCAGCGTAGTGCCTACAGGCTCCTACGAGCAGTACTTC
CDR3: CASSVVPTGSYEQYF

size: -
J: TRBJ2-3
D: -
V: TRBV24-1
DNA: TGTGCCACCAGTGACCCCTTTGGGGGGACAGATACGCAGTATTTT
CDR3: CATSDPFGGTDTQYF

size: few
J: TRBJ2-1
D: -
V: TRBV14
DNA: TGTGCCAGCAGCCAAGAGTCGGGTAGGAGCGCCGGTGACAATGAGCAGTTCTTC
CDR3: CASSQESGRSAGDNEQFF

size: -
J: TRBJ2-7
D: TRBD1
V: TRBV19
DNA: TGTGCCAGTAGGCCCCAGGGGGCGGGGGAGCAGTACTTC
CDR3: CASRPQGAGEQYF

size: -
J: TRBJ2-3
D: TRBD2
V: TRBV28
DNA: TGTGCCACCCAAAATCGGGGGGCAGATACGCAGTATTTT
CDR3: CATQNRGADTQYF

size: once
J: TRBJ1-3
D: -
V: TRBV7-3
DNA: TGTGCCAGCAGCTTTGGGGGAATTGGAAACACCATATATTTT
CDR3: CASSFGGIGNTIYF

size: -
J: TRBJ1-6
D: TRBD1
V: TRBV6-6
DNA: TGTGCCAGCAGTTATATGGGACAGGGAAAGTCACCCCTCCACTTT
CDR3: CASSYMGQGKSPLHF

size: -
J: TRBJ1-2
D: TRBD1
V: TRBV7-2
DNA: TGTGCCAGCAGCTTTCAACAGGGGAGTAACTATGGCTACACCTTC
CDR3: CASSFQQGSNYGYTF

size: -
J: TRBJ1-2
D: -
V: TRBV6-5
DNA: TGTGCCAGCACTCAGACCGGGGTAGCTAACTATGGCTACACCTTC
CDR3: CASTQTGVANYGYTF

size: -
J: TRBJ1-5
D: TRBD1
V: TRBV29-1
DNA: TGCAGCGTTGCGCTTGGGACAGGGCGCAATCAGCCCCAGCATTTT
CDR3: CSVALGTGRNQPQHF

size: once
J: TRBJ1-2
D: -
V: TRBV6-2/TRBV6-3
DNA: TGTGCCAGCAGTTACACGGGACTGTCCTATGGCTACACCTTC
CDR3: CASSYTGLSYGYTF

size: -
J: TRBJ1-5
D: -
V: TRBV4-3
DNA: TGCGCCAGCAGCCAAGATGGTACAGACAATCAGCCCCAGCATTTT
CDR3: CASSQDGTDNQPQHF

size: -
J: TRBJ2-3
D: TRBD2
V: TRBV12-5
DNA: TGTGCTAGTCAGCGGGGGGGATCTAGCACAGATACGCAGTATTTT
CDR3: CASQRGGSSTDTQYF

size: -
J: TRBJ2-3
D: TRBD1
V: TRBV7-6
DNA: TGTGCCAGCAGCTTAGAAACAGGGGGCCCAGATACGCAGTATTTT
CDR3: CASSLETGGPDTQYF

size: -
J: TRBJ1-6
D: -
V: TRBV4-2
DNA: TGTGCCAGCAGCCAGGCGGGAGAGAATTCACCCCTCCACTTT
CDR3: CASSQAGENSPLHF

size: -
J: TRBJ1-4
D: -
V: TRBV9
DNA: TGTGCCAGCAGCGTAGAAGGCGAAGGTGAAAAACTGTTTTTT
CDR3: CASSVEGEGEKLFF

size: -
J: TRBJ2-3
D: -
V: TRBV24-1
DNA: TGTGCCACCGCTAGTACCGGGACAAACACAGATACGCAGTATTTT
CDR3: CATASTGTNTDTQYF

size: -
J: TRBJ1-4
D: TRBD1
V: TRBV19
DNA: TGTGCCAGTAGTCCCGGGACAGCAACTAATGAAAAACTGTTTTTT
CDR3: CASSPGTATNEKLFF

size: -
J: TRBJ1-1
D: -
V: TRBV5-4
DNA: TGTGCCAGCAGCTTGGTCGGGAGGGGGACTGAAGCTTTCTTT
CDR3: CASSLVGRGTEAFF

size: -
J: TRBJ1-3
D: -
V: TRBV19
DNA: TGTGCCAGTAGTGTGATCGACAGCTCTGGAAACACCATATATTTT
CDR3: CASSVIDSSGNTIYF

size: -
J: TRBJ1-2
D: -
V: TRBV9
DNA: TGTGCCAGCAGCGTAAACAGGGAAAGCTATGGCTACACCTTC
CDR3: CASSVNRESYGYTF

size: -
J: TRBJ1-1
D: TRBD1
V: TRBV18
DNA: TGTGCCAGCTCACCACCGGGACAGGGGGGTATGAACACTGAAGCTTTCTTT
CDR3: CASSPPGQGGMNTEAFF

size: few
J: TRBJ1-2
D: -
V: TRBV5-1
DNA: TGCGCCAGCAGCGCCCCCGGTGGCTATGGCTACACCTTC
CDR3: CASSAPGGYGYTF

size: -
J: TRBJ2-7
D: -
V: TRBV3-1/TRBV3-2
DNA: TGTGCCAGCAGCTCCATCGATACGGCTAGGGAGCAGTACTTC
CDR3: CASSSIDTAREQYF

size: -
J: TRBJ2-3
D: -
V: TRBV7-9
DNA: TGTGCCAGCAGGGCTCCAGGGGGGGCGGTGGTGGATACGCAGTATTTT
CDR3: CASRAPGGAVVDTQYF

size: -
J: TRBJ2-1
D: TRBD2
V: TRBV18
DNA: TGTGCCAGCTCGCAGACTAGCGGGGGTTACAATGAGCAGTTCTTC
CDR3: CASSQTSGGYNEQFF

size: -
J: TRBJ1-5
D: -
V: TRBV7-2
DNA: TGTGCCAGCAGCTTAGTTGGCGGAACTAGCAATCAGCCCCAGCATTTT
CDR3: CASSLVGGTSNQPQHF

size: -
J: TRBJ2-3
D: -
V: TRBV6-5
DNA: TGTGCCAGCAGTTACCGGGGCATAGAATCAGATACGCAGTATTTT
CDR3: CASSYRGIESDTQYF

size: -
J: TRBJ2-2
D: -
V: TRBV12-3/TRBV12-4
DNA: TGTGCCAGCAGTATCAGGGTAACCGGGGAGCTGTTTTTT
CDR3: CASSIRVTGELFF

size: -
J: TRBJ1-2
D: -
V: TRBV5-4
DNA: TGTGCCAGCAGCTTGATAACAGTCAATGGCTACACCTTC
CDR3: CASSLITVNGYTF

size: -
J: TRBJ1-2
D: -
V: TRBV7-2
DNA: TGTGCCAGCTCTCTTAGCTCGTTGGCGAGTTATGGCTACACCTTC
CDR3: CASSLSSLASYGYTF

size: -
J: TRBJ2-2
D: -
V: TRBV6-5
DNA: TGTGCCAGCAGTTACTGGGGATCCCACACCGGGGAGCTGTTTTTT
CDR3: CASSYWGSHTGELFF

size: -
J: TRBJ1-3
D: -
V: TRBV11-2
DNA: TGTGCCAGCAGCTTAGTGACAGGCGCTGGAAACACCATATATTTT
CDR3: CASSLVTGAGNTIYF

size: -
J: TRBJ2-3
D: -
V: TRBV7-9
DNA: TGTGCCAGCAGCTTAGGGGGGACTAGCACAGATACGCAGTATTTT
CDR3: CASSLGGTSTDTQYF

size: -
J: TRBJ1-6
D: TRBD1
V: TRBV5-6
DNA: TGTGCCAGCAGCTCTCCGGGACAGTATAATTCACCCCTCCACTTT
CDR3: CASSSPGQYNSPLHF

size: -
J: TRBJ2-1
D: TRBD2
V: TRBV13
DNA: TGTGCCAGCAGCCCACTAGCGGGGAGCCGAAATGAGCAGTTCTTC
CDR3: CASSPLAGSRNEQFF

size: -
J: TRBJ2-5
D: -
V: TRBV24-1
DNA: TGTGCCACCAGTTCCCATCGCCAAGAGACCCAGTACTTC
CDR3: CATSSHRQETQYF

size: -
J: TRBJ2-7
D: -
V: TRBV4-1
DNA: TGCGCCAGCAGCCAAGAAGGGCAGGGAAACGGGGAGCAGTACTTC
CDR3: CASSQEGQGNGEQYF

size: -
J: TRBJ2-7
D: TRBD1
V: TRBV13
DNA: TGTGCCAGCAGCGACCGGGACAGGGGGCTGGCCGAGCAGTACTTC
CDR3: CASSDRDRGLAEQYF

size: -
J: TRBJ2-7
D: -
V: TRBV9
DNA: TGTGCCAGCAGCGTAAGTCCCGGGTTCTACGAGCAGTACTTC
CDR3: CASSVSPGFYEQYF

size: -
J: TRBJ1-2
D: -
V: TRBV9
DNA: TGTGCCAGCAGCGTGAGCCCCCATAGGGGGTTGGGTAGGGGCTACACCTTC
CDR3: CASSVSPHRGLGRGYTF

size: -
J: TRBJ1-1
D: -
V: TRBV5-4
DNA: TGTGCCAGCAGCCCGAGGGTTACGAAGGGCCTCGCAGGGACTGAAGCTTTCTTT
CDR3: CASSPRVTKGLAGTEAFF

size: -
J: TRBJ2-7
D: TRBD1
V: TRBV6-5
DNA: TGTGCCAGCAGCATTACGGACAGGGGATCCTACGAGCAGTACTTC
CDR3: CASSITDRGSYEQYF

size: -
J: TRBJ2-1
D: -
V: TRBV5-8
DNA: TGTGCCAGCAGCTTGATTAGGGGCCCTTGGTCTGAGTTCTTC
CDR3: CASSLIRGPWSEFF

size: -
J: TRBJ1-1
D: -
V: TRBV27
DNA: TGTGCCAGCAGTTCGAAGATCTACACTGAAGCTTTCTTT
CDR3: CASSSKIYTEAFF

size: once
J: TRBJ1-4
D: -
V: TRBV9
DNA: TGTGCCAGCAGCACCGGGATCGCAACCGGAAAACTGTTTTTT
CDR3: CASSTGIATGKLFF

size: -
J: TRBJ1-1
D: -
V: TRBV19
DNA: TGTGCCAGTAGTATAAGCCAGGGCACTGAAGCTTTCTTT
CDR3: CASSISQGTEAFF

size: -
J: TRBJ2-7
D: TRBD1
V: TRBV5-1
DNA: TGCGCCAGCAGCTTGGACAGGGGGCGAGAGCAGTACTTC
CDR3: CASSLDRGREQYF

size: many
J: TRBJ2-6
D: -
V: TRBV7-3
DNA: TGTGCCAGCAGCTTAGGTCCGGACTCTGGGGCCAACGTCCTGACTTTC
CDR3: CASSLGPDSGANVLTF

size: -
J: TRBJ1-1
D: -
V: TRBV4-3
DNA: TGCGCCAGCAGCCAAGATTCGGGAGCCTACACTGAAGCTTTCTTT
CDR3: CASSQDSGAYTEAFF

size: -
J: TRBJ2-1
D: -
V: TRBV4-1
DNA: TGCGCCAGCAGCCTCCGAGTGGGGGACCGCAATGAGCAGTTCTTC
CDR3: CASSLRVGDRNEQFF